This paragraph covers one T cell receptor beta chain sequence. These data originate in a study of blood T cells in healthy people across ages. Sample-barcoded 5' priming and a J-beta primer mix drove a second PCR of roughly 6 to 12 cycles. TCRdb ran MiXCR on the 5' RACE reads and lists one entry per CDR3 protein. The table has fewer than 750,000 distinct CDR3 sequences, roughly half seen once; the top ten hold approximately 13%. CDR3 length equals 14 residues. The V gene's germline CDR1 is SQVTM and CDR2 ANQGSEA. Trimming at V came to 2 bases and at J to 5 bases, leaving 7 bases not matched to a gene.

The V gene is TRBV29-1, the J gene TRBJ2-3, with TRBD2 identical over 7 bases. This sequence was found in a woman aged 80 or over in good health. Sequencing used blood. The CDR3 region is CSVERAGLIDTQYF. The CDR3 DNA reads as TGCAGCGTTGAACGAGCGGGACTCATAGATACGCAGTATTTT.